The 30 T cell receptor beta chains listed next were all sequenced from one sample in a study of blood T cell repertoires in COVID-19 (TCRdb year 2020). The method behind the library was the immunoSEQ multiplex PCR assay. The table was pulled from immuneACCESS by TCRdb, which kept in-frame rearrangements only. Such tables lose some clones; where checked, under half of the loss comes from unresolved V genes, and the rest has no known cause. The table for this sample lists 60,000 to 80,000 clones; more than 70% of them were counted only once. 8.8% of the sample is taken by the ten largest. Sequenced input: peripheral blood. These receptors originate from a man aged 45-65 years with active COVID-19.

The CDR3 here is CAITTGLAGDTQYF. CDR3 nucleotides: TGTGCCATCACCACGGGACTAGCGGGGGATACGCAGTATTTT. The chain employs TRBV10-3 and TRBJ2-3; 13 nucleotides agree with TRBD2. Germline V CDR1 and CDR2: ENHRY, SYGVKD. The CDR3 has 14 amino acids. V lost 7 bases, J lost 6 bases, and 4 bases stayed unmatched.

This clone was counted a few times. This sequence joins TRBV4-3 and TRBJ1-2; D unresolved. V lost 1 base and J 4 bases, leaving 13 bases between the germline ends. The germline CDR1 and CDR2 sequences are LGHNA and YSLEER. This CDR3 contains 15 residues. The CDR3 DNA is TGCGCCAGCAGCCAAGTCGGATTTGGACTCTATGGCTACACCTTC. Protein product: CASSQVGFGLYGYTF.

The CDR3 loop is CASSIQSTAGPKNIQYF. The CDR3 DNA follows: TGTGCCAGTAGTATCCAGTCTACGGCAGGGCCCAAAAACATTCAGTACTTC. The chain couples TRBV19 to TRBJ2-4, with D possibly matching TRBD1 (5 bases). Germline lookup yields CDR1 LNHDA and CDR2 SQIVND (reference sequence). Trimming removed 3 bases from V and 2 bases from J, with 17 bases in between. This CDR3 region has 17 residues.

CDR3 loop: CASRAGNTQYF. For the CDR3, the DNA is TGTGCCAGCAGGGCGGGAAATACGCAGTATTTT. The chain joins TRBV7-2 to TRBJ2-3; tentative D call: TRBD2 (6 bases). The CDR3 loop spans 11 amino acids. Trimming stripped 6 bases from V and 7 bases from J, with 8 bases between. Germline CDR1 and CDR2: SGHTA and FQGNSA.

V is TRBV5-4 and J is TRBJ2-6, with D tentatively TRBD2 (6 bases). V was pared by 4 bases and J by 1 base, with 12 bases between. The CDR3 length is 16 residues. The germline CDR1 and CDR2 sequences are SGHNT and YYREEE (reference sequence). The CDR3 reads CASSPGVDSGANVLTF. CDR3 in DNA: TGTGCCAGCAGCCCGGGGGTTGATTCTGGGGCCAACGTCCTGACTTTC.

V gene TRBV29-1 combines with J gene TRBJ2-1; 8 bases fit TRBD2. The junction had 8 bases not matched to a gene; V was cut back by 6 bases and J by 10 bases. The CDR3 is made up of 12 amino acids. Germline V gene lookup returns CDR1 SQVTM and CDR2 ANQGSEA. The CDR3 here is CSVRRGVGEQFF. CDR3 DNA: TGCAGCGTGAGGCGGGGGGTCGGGGAGCAGTTCTTC.

This clone came up once. The chain couples TRBV7-9 to TRBJ1-4; 9 bases map to TRBD1. Germline assignment: CDR1 SEHNR and CDR2 FQNEAQ (reference sequence). V shed 0 bases, J shed 7 bases, and the junction held 3 bases outside the gene matches. The CDR3 has 15 residues. This CDR3 is CASSLALGQGEKLFF. The CDR3 DNA is TGTGCCAGCAGCTTAGCGCTGGGACAGGGTGAAAAACTGTTTTTT.

This chain joins TRBV7-8 and TRBJ2-3; the D is unclear. Per germline, CDR1 SGHVS and CDR2 FQNEAQ. V lost 7 bases and J lost 0, with 14 bases in between. The CDR3 has 15 amino acids. The DNA of the CDR3 is TGTGCCAGCAATCGGGTCTTCTCTAGCACAGATACGCAGTATTTT. It translates to CASNRVFSSTDTQYF.

The chain employs TRBV6-6 and TRBJ1-2, with 9 positions matching TRBD1. CDR1 MNHNY and CDR2 SVGAGI come from the germline V gene (reference sequence). Losses at the gene ends were 5 bases for V and 0 bases for J; bases not matched to a gene: 13. There are 18 residues in the CDR3. The CDR3 region is CASSRTGQGLEANYGYTF. The CDR3 coding sequence is TGTGCCAGCAGTCGGACGGGACAGGGATTAGAGGCTAACTATGGCTACACCTTC.

The genes are TRBV14 and TRBJ2-7; D may be TRBD2 (6 bases). The V gene's germline CDR1 is SGHDN and CDR2 FVKESK. V was shortened by 2 bases and J by 2 bases, with 13 bases between the two germline ends. The CDR3 loop spans 15 amino acids. CDR3 sequence (DNA): TGTGCCAGCAGCCAAACGGGAGTGGGCGCCTACGAGCAGTACTTC. Translated: CASSQTGVGAYEQYF.

The rearrangement links TRBV6-6 to TRBJ2-7; D is perhaps TRBD1 (6 bases). Trimming took off 4 bases at V and 7 bases at J, with 14 bases between the two ends. The CDR3 runs to 13 residues. Germline CDR1 and CDR2: MNHNY and SVGAGI (reference sequence). The CDR3 spells CASSLISQGEQYF. CDR3 bases: TGTGCCAGCAGTTTGATCTCTCAGGGGGAGCAGTACTTC.

The chain recombines TRBV5-1 with TRBJ2-2, with 7 nucleotides matching TRBD2. The CDR3 has 15 amino acids. J lost 3 bases, V lost 0 bases, and 2 bases had no gene match. Germline loops: CDR1 SGHRS, CDR2 YFSETQ. CDR3 coding DNA: TGCGCCAGCAGCTTGGTCGGGGGGTACACCGGGGAGCTGTTTTTT. It codes for CASSLVGGYTGELFF.

V is TRBV3-1 (or the pseudogene TRBV3-2) and J is TRBJ1-2, with unresolved D. Germline loops: CDR1 LGHDT, CDR2 YNNKEL (reference sequence). CDR3 length: 14 amino acids. V gave up 4 bases and J gave up 3 bases, with 12 bases separating them. The CDR3 loop is CASSPVAVDYGYTF. In DNA form, the CDR3 reads TGTGCCAGCAGCCCCGTTGCGGTGGACTATGGCTACACCTTC.

This clone was detected once. The chain uses TRBV6-1 and TRBJ2-3; TRBD2 aligns across 10 bases. Germline CDR1 is MNHNS and CDR2 is SASEGT. The CDR3 totals 16 residues. V gave up 2 bases and J gave up 1 base; unmatched junction bases: 3. CDR3 region: CASSESSGGGTDTQYF. CDR3 nucleotide sequence: TGTGCCAGCAGTGAATCTAGCGGGGGAGGCACAGATACGCAGTATTTT.

The rearrangement joins TRBV15 to TRBJ2-2, with D possibly being TRBD1 (6 bases). Germline V gene sequence: CDR1 LNHNV, CDR2 YYDKDF (reference sequence). The CDR3 spans 16 residues. V lost 1 base, J lost 7 bases, and 16 bases lay in between. DNA for the CDR3: TGTGCCACCAGCAGAGCTCCAGGGGCGGTTGACGGGGAGCTGTTTTTT. Translating gives CATSRAPGAVDGELFF.

The rearrangement links TRBV11-3 to TRBJ2-7; D is possibly TRBD2 (5 bases). Germline lookup yields CDR1 SGHNT and CDR2 YENEEA. This CDR3 is built from 16 residues. Between the trimmed V and J ends, which lost 5 bases and 4 bases, there was a span of 21 bases. The CDR3 region is CASSLPIPGLIYEQYF. CDR3 nucleotide sequence: TGTGCCAGCAGCCTCCCTATTCCTGGACTGATATACGAGCAGTACTTC.

This clone was picked up many times. The chain couples TRBV10-2 to TRBJ2-7, with D maybe TRBD2 (5 bases). Germline-derived CDR1 and CDR2 are WSHSY and SAAADI. The V gene lost 2 bases and the J gene lost 4 bases, with 9 bases spanning the gap. The CDR3 covers 13 residues. In DNA form, the CDR3 reads TGCGCCAGCAGTGAGGGCGGGTTTTACGAGCAGTACTTC. It codes for CASSEGGFYEQYF.

The gene calls are TRBV9 and TRBJ2-3, with 11 positions matching TRBD2. V trimming: 2 bases; J trimming: 6 bases; junction bases outside the gene matches: 11. Germline values: CDR1 SGDLS, CDR2 YYNGEE. The CDR3 has 17 residues. The CDR3 nucleotides read TGTGCCAGCAGCGTGCAACTAGCGGGGGCTACTATCGATACGCAGTATTTT. Its protein product is CASSVQLAGATIDTQYF. Variable domain in full (rest from reference TRBV9 and TRBJ2-3): DSGVTQTPKHLITATGQRVTLRCSPRSGDLSVYWYQQSLDQGLQFLIQYYNGEERAKGNILERFSAQQFPDLHSELNLSSLELGDSALYFCASSVQLAGATIDTQYFGPGTRLTVL.

The rearrangement links TRBV4-1 to TRBJ1-2; 7 bases are a match to TRBD1. V trimming: 1 base; J trimming: 2 bases; junction bases outside the gene matches: 10. Germline values: CDR1 MGHRA, CDR2 YSYEKL. The CDR3 runs to 17 residues. The CDR3 bases are TGCGCCAGCAGCCAAGCACGACGGACAGGAGGCAACTATGGCTACACCTTC. Encoded protein: CASSQARRTGGNYGYTF.

This chain joins TRBV19 and TRBJ1-1; D is undetermined. Looked up from germline, CDR1 is LNHDA and CDR2 is SQIVND (reference sequence). The CDR3 runs 12 residues. V lost 3 bases, J lost 3 bases, and 5 bases lay in between. The CDR3 nucleotides are TGTGCCAGTAGTATCAGGCACACTGAAGCTTTCTTT. It translates to CASSIRHTEAFF.

The chain joins TRBV27 to TRBJ1-6; 9 bases are a match to TRBD1. V dropped 3 bases and J dropped 8; count of bases not matched to a gene: 11. This CDR3 is built from 17 residues. Germline loops: CDR1 MNHEY, CDR2 SMNVEV (reference sequence). This chain's CDR3 is CASSFSGSGTGYSPLHF. CDR3 coding DNA: TGTGCCAGCAGTTTCAGTGGCTCCGGGACAGGGTATTCACCCCTCCACTTT.

The chain is built from TRBV4-3 and TRBJ2-1; TRBD2 aligns across 11 bases. The CDR3 consists of 16 residues. Losses at the gene ends were 4 bases for V and 4 bases for J; bases not matched to a gene: 6. The V gene's germline CDR1 is LGHNA and CDR2 YSLEER. The CDR3 here is CASSRELAGAYNEQFF. CDR3 DNA: TGCGCCAGCAGCCGCGAACTAGCGGGGGCATACAATGAGCAGTTCTTC.

The chain has TRBV21-1 and TRBJ2-3; TRBD2, as called in the table, went unchecked against the DNA. TRBV21-1 is a listed pseudogene. CDR3 length: 17 residues. This chain's CDR3 is CASSNSSGGADTDTQYF. The CDR3 DNA reads TGTGCCAGCAGCAATAGTAGCGGGGGGGCCGACACAGATACGCAGTATTTT.

This chain connects TRBV18 to TRBJ1-3; 7 bases are shared with TRBD1. CDR3 length: 16 amino acids. Germline V gene data show CDR1 as KGHSH and CDR2 as LQKENI. Trimming removed 6 bases from V and 0 bases from J; junction bases left unmatched: 8. For the CDR3, the DNA is TGTGCCAGCTCCGCGACAGGGTACTTCTCTGGAAACACCATATATTTT. Amino acid sequence: CASSATGYFSGNTIYF.

The chain recombines TRBV3-1 (or the pseudogene TRBV3-2) with TRBJ2-3; D may be TRBD1 (5 bases). From germline, CDR1 is LGHDT and CDR2 YNNKEL (reference sequence). The CDR3 runs to 16 residues. V was trimmed by 1 base and J by 6 bases, leaving 17 bases between them. DNA for the CDR3: TGTGCCAGCAGCCAAGTGAGGACACCCCCCTGGGATACGCAGTATTTT. Translating gives CASSQVRTPPWDTQYF.

V is TRBV7-8 and J is TRBJ2-1; 10 bases are a match to TRBD2. Trimming removed 4 bases from V and 6 bases from J; junction bases left unmatched: 15. Germline CDR1 SGHVS, CDR2 FQNEAQ. The CDR3 spans 18 residues. The CDR3 loop reads CASSSSLAGVPLGNEQFF. The CDR3 DNA follows: TGTGCCAGCAGCTCTTCTCTAGCGGGAGTCCCTTTAGGCAATGAGCAGTTCTTC.

The genes are TRBV6-5 and TRBJ1-4, with D possibly being TRBD1 (6 bases). CDR1 MNHEY and CDR2 SVGAGI come from the germline V gene. V lost 6 bases and J 8 bases, leaving 13 bases between the germline ends. The CDR3 is 13 residues long. As DNA, the CDR3 is TGTGCCAGCAGGCCTCCAGGGGAGGAAAAACTGTTTTTT. Protein: CASRPPGEEKLFF.

The chain employs TRBV11-3 and TRBJ2-1, with 7 bases lining up with TRBD1. CDR1 and CDR2 (germline): SGHNT, YENEEA. CDR3 size: 16 residues. The ends lost 1 base at V and 4 bases at J; junction bases unmatched: 7. Here the CDR3 reads CASSLGGQRNYNEQFF. The CDR3 DNA is TGTGCCAGCAGCTTAGGGGGACAGAGAAATTACAATGAGCAGTTCTTC.

The chain uses TRBV12-3 or TRBV12-4 and TRBJ2-3; D unresolved. Trimming took off 4 bases at V and 7 bases at J, with 9 bases between the two ends. CDR3 length: 12 residues. The CDR3 coding sequence is TGTGCCAGCAGTTCCGGGTCCTATACGCAGTATTTT. Translated: CASSSGSYTQYF.

The CDR3 coding sequence is TGTGCCAGCAGTTCGACAGGGGGCACAGATACGCAGTATTTT. Its translation: CASSSTGGTDTQYF. This chain joins TRBV6-5 and TRBJ2-3; TRBD1 agrees at 8 bases. V lost 4 bases to trimming and J lost 1 base; unmatched junction nucleotides: 1. The germline V gene has CDR1 MNHEY and CDR2 SVGAGI. CDR3 length: 14 residues.